This TCR beta chain was recovered during a study of identical twins (TCRdb year 2016). Turning to the overall study: TCR alpha and beta repertoires from monozygotic twins, unrelated adults of various ages and cord blood were deep-sequenced to test whether fetal clonotypes persist. To rule out contamination, replicate twin experiments were performed at different times with different library preparation protocols. Overall study results and their limits: The excess sharing between twins in beta out-of-frame sequences was weaker because fewer shared sequences reduced the signal-to-noise ratio. Because the same donors could not be followed over many years, the conclusions depended on cross-sectional statistical analysis. Invariant T cells such as MAIT and iNKT could partly confound zero-insertion analyses, though diverse VJ usage argued against this for most clonotypes. Compared with coincidental sharing between unrelated individuals, out-of-frame TCR alpha sequences shared between twins had an excess of sequences with low generation probability. Out-of-frame TCR alpha sharing in monozygotic twins was systematically underestimated by recombination models, whereas sharing between unrelated individuals was in agreement with the recombination models. Fewer insertions were carried by abundant cord blood beta clonotypes, a similar but weaker trend appeared in young adult naive repertoires, and no such trend appeared in memory repertoires.

Of note for this clonotype: Its antigen has not been determined. No base qualities exist here, and no much larger clone lies one base off it.

Libraries were constructed by 5' RACE. The reads were generated on an Illumina HiSeq 2000. Template switching added a universal primer binding site, and the final cDNA carried a unique molecular identifier that allowed TCR cDNA molecules to be counted accurately. First-strand cDNA for TCR alpha and beta chains was synthesized from specific primers in the conserved constant-segment region. To control for contamination, each cDNA library was double barcoded with a SMART-Mk sample barcode plus Illumina barcodes. TruSeq adapter sequences along with Illumina sample barcodes were introduced in two successive PCR steps. Sequencing of the TCR alpha and beta cDNA libraries was done on the Illumina HiSeq platform using custom primers. The authors' analysis ran thus. MiGEC was used to process raw reads and extract unique molecular identifiers, and MiXCR was used to find CDR3 positions. Recombination models were inferred per individual with the repgenHMM and IGoR tools using an EM algorithm. The analysis of shared clonotypes was done with the tcR package in R, with sharing normalized by the product of cloneset sizes. Out-of-frame nonproductive sequences were analyzed to study raw recombination free of thymic and clonal selection effects. The raw public data were reprocessed by TCRdb itself: fastp quality trimming at Q25, MiXCR clonotype calling, in-frame beta chains only. Identical CDR3 proteins give one entry, which carries the most common genes and DNA. These V and J calls derive from TCRdb rather than the authors' analysis. A total of a few hundred thousand distinct CDR3 sequences appear in this sample, approximately 8.3% of them only once. Over 2.5% of the sample comes from the top ten.

Every donor in the study was a healthy Caucasian. Three pairs of female monozygotic twins, all aged roughly 18 to 29 years, were included in the twin cohort. Positive isolation kits from Invitrogen were used to isolate CD4+ and CD8+ T cell populations. Measured from the cysteine to the phenylalanine, the CDR3 is 13 residues long. Just the 39-base CDR3 DNA is kept, in frame starting at base 1. CDR1 and CDR2 (MNHEY, SMNVEV) derive from the germline V gene (reference sequence). V is cut by 5 bases and J by 5 bases, and the space between the germline ends is 13 bases. The same sample was also used in a study of yellow fever vaccine responses in identical twins. That second publication adds: According to the authors, the vaccine-induced T cell response in identical twins seemed to be partly convergent and partly specific to each individual. In identical twins, the study followed T cell clones that responded to the vaccine with precision.

The chain is made from TRBV27 and TRBJ2-7; the D gene is not confidently resolved. The sequencing input was CD8+ T cells sorted from blood. This TCR was sampled from a woman aged 18-29 years in good health. The DNA sequence is given as TGTGCCAGCAGTAACACCAATAACCACGAGCAGTACTTC. This gives the protein CASSNTNNHEQYF.